The next 8 T cell receptor beta chains were all read from a single sample in a study of cytomegalovirus exposure and HLA in healthy donors. The PCR contained 60 Vbeta and 13 Jbeta primers. Produced via immunoSEQ multiplex PCR; TCRdb's table is partial and in-frame only. The profile shows around 150,000 clones, roughly three quarters of them singletons. Sample: PBMCs. These receptors came from a human donor in good health.

This chain uses TRBV7-2 with TRBJ2-5; D is unresolved. The V gene's germline CDR1 is SGHTA and CDR2 FQGNSA. The CDR3 is 12 amino acids. The germline V and J ends were trimmed by 2 bases and 3 bases, with 4 bases remaining between them. The CDR3 sequence is CASSLPKETQYF. In DNA form, the CDR3 reads TGTGCCAGCAGCTTACCAAAAGAGACCCAGTACTTC.

The V gene is TRBV27, the J gene TRBJ1-5; D possibly corresponds to TRBD1 (5 bases). V was shortened by 0 bases and J by 2 bases, with 11 bases between the two germline ends. This CDR3 is 16 amino acids long. Germline-derived CDR1 and CDR2 are MNHEY and SMNVEV (reference sequence). CDR3 in amino acids: CASSLSGGVGNQPQHF. The CDR3 DNA follows: TGTGCCAGCAGTTTATCGGGAGGGGTCGGCAATCAGCCCCAGCATTTT.

The V call is TRBV5-1, the J call TRBJ1-4; no definite D call. Trimming cost V 5 bases and J 5 bases, with 10 bases left between them. Germline values: CDR1 SGHRS, CDR2 YFSETQ. This CDR3 comprises 13 residues. CDR3 amino acids: CASRPSGNEKLFF. The CDR3 bases are TGCGCCAGCAGGCCGTCGGGGAATGAAAAACTGTTTTTT. The whole variable domain, remainder taken from reference TRBV5-1 and TRBJ1-4, is KAGVTQTPRYLIKTRGQQVTLSCSPISGHRSVSWYQQTPGQGLQFLFEYFSETQRNKGNFPGRFSGRQFSNSRSEMNVSTLELGDSALYLCASRPSGNEKLFFGSGTQLSVL.

The chain is built from TRBV28 and TRBJ1-3; no clear D. In germline, CDR1 is MDHEN, CDR2 SYDVKM. The V end was cut by 2 bases, the J end by 4 bases, with 18 bases between. The CDR3 is 17 residues long. The DNA of the CDR3 is TGTGCCAGCAGTTTAGGTCTGACTTACTCGGGGGGAAACACCATATATTTT. Protein sequence: CASSLGLTYSGGNTIYF.

The chain is built from TRBV7-6 and TRBJ2-2; TRBD2 might be the D (6 bases). The germline gives CDR1 SGHVS, CDR2 FNYEAQ. The CDR3 consists of 17 residues. The V and J ends lost 4 bases and 2 bases respectively, with 17 bases between them. Here the CDR3 DNA reads TGTGCCAGCAGCTCCCACCCGGAGGGGCGAAACACCGGGGAGCTGTTTTTT. It is translated as CASSSHPEGRNTGELFF.

The chain has TRBV6-1 and TRBJ1-2; 7 bases are shared with TRBD1. Unmatched junction bases numbered 8, after V lost 2 bases and J lost 8 bases. This CDR3 spans 14 amino acids. In germline, CDR1 is MNHNS, CDR2 SASEGT. CDR3 amino acids: CASSEPRQGGGYTF. The CDR3 bases are TGTGCCAGCAGTGAACCCCGACAGGGAGGAGGCTACACCTTC.

The chain combines TRBV25-1 with TRBJ2-3; TRBD2 agrees at 15 bases. Germline V gives CDR1 MGHDK, CDR2 SYGVNS. This CDR3 has 16 amino acids. V shed 4 bases and J 4 bases; nucleotides not matched to a gene: 3. CDR3 in DNA: TGTGCCAGCAGTGTTGGGACTAGCGGGAGGCCAGATACGCAGTATTTT. Its translation is CASSVGTSGRPDTQYF.

The gene calls are TRBV5-1 and TRBJ2-2, with unresolved D. Trimming removed 2 bases at V and 3 bases at J, with 5 bases between. CDR3 size: 13 residues. The germline V gene has CDR1 SGHRS and CDR2 YFSETQ. The CDR3 sequence is CASSFPDTGELFF. CDR3 sequence (DNA): TGCGCCAGCAGCTTCCCCGACACCGGGGAGCTGTTTTTT.